Sequencing of this T cell receptor (beta chain) was carried out in a study of T cell changes during pregnancy in multiple sclerosis. The CDR3 is 14 residues long. Germline values: CDR1 SEHNR, CDR2 FQNEAQ (reference sequence). V was trimmed by 5 bases and J by 1 base, leaving 11 bases between them. The data were produced by immunoSEQ multiplex PCR, yet TCRdb's version contains in-frame clones alone and is incomplete. Found here are 25,000 to 30,000 clones, 70% to 90% of them singletons; the top ten hold around 7.9%. The chain links TRBV7-9 to TRBJ2-5; no firm D call. The sequences come from CD8+ T cells from peripheral blood mononuclear cells, collected after pregnancy. This sequence was found in a female donor with multiple sclerosis, enrolled in a pregnancy study. CDR3 loop: CASSLPRSQETQYF. DNA for the CDR3: TGTGCCAGCAGCCTGCCCAGGTCCCAAGAGACCCAGTACTTC.